This entry is about one T cell receptor beta chain. This sample is drawn from a study of TIL therapy for anti-PD-1-resistant metastatic lung cancer. Sequencing used immunoSEQ v3. Sequencing was performed with immunoSEQ multiplex PCR; in TCRdb, only in-frame clones are kept and a portion is missing. The sample lists about 50,000 clones, roughly 70% occurring once. Germline values: CDR1 SGHTA, CDR2 FQGTGA. The V gene end was trimmed by 2 bases and the J gene end by 9 bases; junction bases not matched to a gene: 10. The CDR3 is made up of 15 amino acids. The time point: pre-treatment sample, taken before nivolumab and TIL therapy. Pleural nodules or supraclavicular lymph nodes made up most of the excised metastases sampled.

The origin of this receptor is a person aged 25-80 years with non-small cell lung cancer. The chain recombines TRBV7-3 with TRBJ2-1; TRBD2 aligns across 7 bases. Source: tumor tissue, taken at baseline. CDR3: CASSLSGNRGVEQFF. CDR3 nucleotide sequence: TGTGCCAGCAGCTTATCTGGTAATCGGGGGGTTGAGCAGTTCTTC.